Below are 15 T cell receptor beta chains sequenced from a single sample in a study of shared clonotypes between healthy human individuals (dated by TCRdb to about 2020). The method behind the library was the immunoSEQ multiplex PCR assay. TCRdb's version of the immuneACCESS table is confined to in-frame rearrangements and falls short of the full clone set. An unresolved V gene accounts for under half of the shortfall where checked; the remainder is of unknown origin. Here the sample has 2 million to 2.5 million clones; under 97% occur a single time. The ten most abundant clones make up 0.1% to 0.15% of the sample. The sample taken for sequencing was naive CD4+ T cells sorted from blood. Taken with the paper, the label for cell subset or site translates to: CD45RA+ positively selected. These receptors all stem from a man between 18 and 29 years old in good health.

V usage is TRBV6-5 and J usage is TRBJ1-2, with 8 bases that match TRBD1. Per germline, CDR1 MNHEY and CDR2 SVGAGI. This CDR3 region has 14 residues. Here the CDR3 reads CASKQSGGADGYTF. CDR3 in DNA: TGTGCTTCTAAGCAATCAGGGGGCGCGGATGGCTACACCTTC.

The CDR3 DNA reads as TGTGCCAGCAGTTTAAGGTCCCCAGCCACTTCCTACGAGCAGTACTTC. Encoded protein: CASSLRSPATSYEQYF. The genes are TRBV27 and TRBJ2-7; D not resolved. V lost 2 bases, J lost 1 base, and 15 bases lay in between. The CDR3 totals 16 residues. CDR1 and CDR2 (germline): MNHEY, SMNVEV (reference sequence).

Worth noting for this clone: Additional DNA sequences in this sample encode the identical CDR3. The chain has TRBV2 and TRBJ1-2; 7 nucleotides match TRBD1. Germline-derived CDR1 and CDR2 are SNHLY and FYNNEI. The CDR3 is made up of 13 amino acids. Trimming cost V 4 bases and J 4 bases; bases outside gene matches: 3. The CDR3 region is CASSVGQSYGYTF. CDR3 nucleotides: TGTGCCAGCAGTGTGGGACAGAGCTATGGCTACACCTTC. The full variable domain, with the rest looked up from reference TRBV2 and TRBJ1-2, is EPEVTQTPSHQVTQMGQEVILRCVPISNHLYFYWYRQILGQKVEFLVSFYNNEISEKSEIFDDQFSVERPDGSNFTLKIRSTKLEDSAMYFCASSVGQSYGYTFGSGTRLTVV.

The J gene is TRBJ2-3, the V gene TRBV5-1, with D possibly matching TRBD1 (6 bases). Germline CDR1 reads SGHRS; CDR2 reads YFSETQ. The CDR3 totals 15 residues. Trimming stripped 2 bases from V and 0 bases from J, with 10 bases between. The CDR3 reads CASSLLRGSTDTQYF. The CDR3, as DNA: TGCGCCAGCAGCTTATTGAGGGGGAGCACAGATACGCAGTATTTT.

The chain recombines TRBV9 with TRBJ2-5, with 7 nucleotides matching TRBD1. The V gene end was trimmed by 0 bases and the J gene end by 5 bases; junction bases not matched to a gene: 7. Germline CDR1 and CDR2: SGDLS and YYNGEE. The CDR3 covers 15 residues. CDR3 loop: CASSVDRGMLETQYF. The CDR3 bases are TGTGCCAGCAGCGTAGACAGGGGAATGTTGGAGACCCAGTACTTC.

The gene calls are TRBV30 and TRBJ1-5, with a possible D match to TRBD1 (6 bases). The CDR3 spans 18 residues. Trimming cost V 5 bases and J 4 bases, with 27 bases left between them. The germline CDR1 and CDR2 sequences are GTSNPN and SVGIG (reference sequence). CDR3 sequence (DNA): TGTGCCTGGTCGTCGAAGGACCGTTTACAGGGAGCAAATCAGCCCCAGCATTTT. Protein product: CAWSSKDRLQGANQPQHF.

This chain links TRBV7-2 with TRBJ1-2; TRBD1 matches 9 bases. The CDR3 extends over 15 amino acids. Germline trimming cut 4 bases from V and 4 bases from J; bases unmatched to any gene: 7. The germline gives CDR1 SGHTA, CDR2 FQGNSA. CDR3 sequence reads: CASSSLDRGAYGYTF. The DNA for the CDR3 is TGTGCCAGCAGCTCCTTGGACAGGGGAGCCTATGGCTACACCTTC.

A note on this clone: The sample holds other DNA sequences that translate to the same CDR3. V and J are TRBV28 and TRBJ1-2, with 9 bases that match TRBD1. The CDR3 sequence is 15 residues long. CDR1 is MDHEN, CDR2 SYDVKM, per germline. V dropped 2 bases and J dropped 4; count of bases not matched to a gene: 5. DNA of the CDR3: TGTGCCAGCAGTTTAAGTGGGACAGGGATCTATGGCTACACCTTC. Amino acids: CASSLSGTGIYGYTF.

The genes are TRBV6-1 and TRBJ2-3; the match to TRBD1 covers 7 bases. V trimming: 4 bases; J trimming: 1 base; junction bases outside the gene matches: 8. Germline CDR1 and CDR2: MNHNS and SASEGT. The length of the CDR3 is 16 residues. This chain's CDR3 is CASSVQGGGGTDTQYF. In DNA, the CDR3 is TGTGCCAGCAGTGTGCAAGGGGGCGGCGGCACAGATACGCAGTATTTT.

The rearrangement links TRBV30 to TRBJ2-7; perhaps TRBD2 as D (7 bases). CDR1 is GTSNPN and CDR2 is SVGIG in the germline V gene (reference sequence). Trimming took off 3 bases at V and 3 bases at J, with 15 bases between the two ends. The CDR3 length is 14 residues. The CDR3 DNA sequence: TGTGCCTGGAGCGGGGGGACAAGCATCTACGAGCAGTACTTC. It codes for CAWSGGTSIYEQYF.

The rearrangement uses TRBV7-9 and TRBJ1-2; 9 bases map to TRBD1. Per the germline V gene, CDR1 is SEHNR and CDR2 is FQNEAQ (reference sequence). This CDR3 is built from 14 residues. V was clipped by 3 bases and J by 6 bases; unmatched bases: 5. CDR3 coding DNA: TGTGCCAGCAGCTTGGAATGGACAGGGGATGGCTACACCTTC. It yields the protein CASSLEWTGDGYTF.

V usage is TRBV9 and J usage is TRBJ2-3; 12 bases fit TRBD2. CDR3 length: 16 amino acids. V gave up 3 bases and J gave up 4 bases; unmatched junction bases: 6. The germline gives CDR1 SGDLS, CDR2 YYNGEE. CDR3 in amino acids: CASSATLAGGADTQYF. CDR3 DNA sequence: TGTGCCAGCAGCGCTACCCTAGCGGGAGGGGCAGATACGCAGTATTTT. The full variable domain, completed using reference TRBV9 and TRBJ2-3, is DSGVTQTPKHLITATGQRVTLRCSPRSGDLSVYWYQQSLDQGLQFLIQYYNGEERAKGNILERFSAQQFPDLHSELNLSSLELGDSALYFCASSATLAGGADTQYFGPGTRLTVL.

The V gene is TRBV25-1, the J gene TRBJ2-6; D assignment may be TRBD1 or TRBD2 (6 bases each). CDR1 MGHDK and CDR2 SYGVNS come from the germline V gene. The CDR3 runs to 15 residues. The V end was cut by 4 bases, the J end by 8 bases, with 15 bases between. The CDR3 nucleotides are TGTGCCAGCAGTGTACGGGGGCTCGGGACCAACGTCCTGACTTTC. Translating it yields CASSVRGLGTNVLTF. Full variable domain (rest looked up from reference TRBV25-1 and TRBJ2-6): EADIYQTPRYLVIGTGKKITLECSQTMGHDKMYWYQQDPGMELHLIHYSYGVNSTEKGDLSSESTVSRIRTEHFPLTLESARPSHTSQYLCASSVRGLGTNVLTFGAGSRLTVL.

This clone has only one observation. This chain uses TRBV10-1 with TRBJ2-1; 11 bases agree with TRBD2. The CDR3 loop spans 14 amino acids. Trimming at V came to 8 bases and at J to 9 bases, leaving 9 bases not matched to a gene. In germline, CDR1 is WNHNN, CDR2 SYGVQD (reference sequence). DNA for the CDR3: TGCGCCAGCGGAACCGGGACTAGCGGAGTTGAGCAGTTCTTC. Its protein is CASGTGTSGVEQFF.

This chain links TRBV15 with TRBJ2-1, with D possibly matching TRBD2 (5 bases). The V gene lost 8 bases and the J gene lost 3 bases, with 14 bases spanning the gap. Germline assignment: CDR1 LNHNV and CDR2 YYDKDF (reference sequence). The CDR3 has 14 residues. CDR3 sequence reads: CATGEKFVYNEQFF. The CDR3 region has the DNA TGTGCCACCGGGGAGAAGTTTGTCTACAATGAGCAGTTCTTC.